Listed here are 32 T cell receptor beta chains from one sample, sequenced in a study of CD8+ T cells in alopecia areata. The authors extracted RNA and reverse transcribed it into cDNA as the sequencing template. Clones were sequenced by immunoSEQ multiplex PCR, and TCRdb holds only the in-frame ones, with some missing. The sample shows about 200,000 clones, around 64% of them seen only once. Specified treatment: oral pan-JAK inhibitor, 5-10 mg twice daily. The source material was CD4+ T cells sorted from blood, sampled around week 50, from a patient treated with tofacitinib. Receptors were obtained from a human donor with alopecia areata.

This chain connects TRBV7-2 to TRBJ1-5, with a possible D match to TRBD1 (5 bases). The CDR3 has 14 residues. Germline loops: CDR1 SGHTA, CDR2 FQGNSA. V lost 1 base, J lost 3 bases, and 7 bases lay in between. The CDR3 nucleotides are TGTGCCAGCAGCTTAGGCAGGGCCAATCAGCCCCAGCATTTT. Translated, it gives CASSLGRANQPQHF.

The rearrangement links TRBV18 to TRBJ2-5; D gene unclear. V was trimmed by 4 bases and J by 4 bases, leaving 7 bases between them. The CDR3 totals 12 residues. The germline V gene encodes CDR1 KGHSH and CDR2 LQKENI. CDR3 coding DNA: TGTGCCAGCTCACGCCCCGGAGAGACCCAGTACTTC. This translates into CASSRPGETQYF.

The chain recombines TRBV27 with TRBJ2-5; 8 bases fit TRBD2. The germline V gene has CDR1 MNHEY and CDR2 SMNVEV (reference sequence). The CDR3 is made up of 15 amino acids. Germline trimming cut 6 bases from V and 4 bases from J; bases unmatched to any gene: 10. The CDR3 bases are TGTGCCAGCAGCCTGACCGGGACTAGGGGAGAGACCCAGTACTTC. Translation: CASSLTGTRGETQYF.

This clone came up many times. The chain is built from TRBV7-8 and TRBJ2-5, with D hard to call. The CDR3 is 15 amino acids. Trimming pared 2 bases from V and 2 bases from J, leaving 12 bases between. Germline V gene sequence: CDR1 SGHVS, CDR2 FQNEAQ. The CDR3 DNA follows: TGTGCCAGCAGCTTACTCACAGTAGATCAAGAGACCCAGTACTTC. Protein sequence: CASSLLTVDQETQYF.

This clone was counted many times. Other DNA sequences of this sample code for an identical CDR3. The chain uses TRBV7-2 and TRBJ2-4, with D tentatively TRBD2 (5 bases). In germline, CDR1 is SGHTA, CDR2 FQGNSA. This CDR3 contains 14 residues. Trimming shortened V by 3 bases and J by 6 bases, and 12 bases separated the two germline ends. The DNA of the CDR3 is TGTGCCAGCAGCTTGCGCACAAGCGGAAACATTCAGTACTTC. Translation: CASSLRTSGNIQYF.

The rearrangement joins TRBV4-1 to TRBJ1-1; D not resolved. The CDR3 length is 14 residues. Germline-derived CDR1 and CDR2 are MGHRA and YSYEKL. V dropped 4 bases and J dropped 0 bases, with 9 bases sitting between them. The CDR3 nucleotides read TGCGCCAGCAGCCTTCAGGCCGTGAACACTGAAGCTTTCTTT. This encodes CASSLQAVNTEAFF.

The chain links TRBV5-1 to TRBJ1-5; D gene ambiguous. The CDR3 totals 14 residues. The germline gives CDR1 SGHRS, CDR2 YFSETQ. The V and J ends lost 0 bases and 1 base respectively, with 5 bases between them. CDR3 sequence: CASSLAGSNQPQHF. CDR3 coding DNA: TGCGCCAGCAGCTTGGCGGGCAGCAATCAGCCCCAGCATTTT.

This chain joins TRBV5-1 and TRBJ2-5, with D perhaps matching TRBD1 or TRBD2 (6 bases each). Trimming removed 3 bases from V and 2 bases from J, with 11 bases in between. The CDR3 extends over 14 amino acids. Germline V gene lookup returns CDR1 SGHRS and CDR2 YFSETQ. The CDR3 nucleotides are TGCGCCAGCAGCTGGGGGCGGGGACAAGAGACCCAGTACTTC. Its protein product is CASSWGRGQETQYF.

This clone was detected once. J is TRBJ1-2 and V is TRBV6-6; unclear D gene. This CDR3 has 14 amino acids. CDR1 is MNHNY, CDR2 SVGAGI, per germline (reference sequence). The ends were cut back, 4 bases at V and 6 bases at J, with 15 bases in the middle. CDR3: CASSSRPPANGYTF. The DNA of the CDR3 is TGTGCCAGCAGTTCTCGCCCGCCAGCAAATGGCTACACCTTC.

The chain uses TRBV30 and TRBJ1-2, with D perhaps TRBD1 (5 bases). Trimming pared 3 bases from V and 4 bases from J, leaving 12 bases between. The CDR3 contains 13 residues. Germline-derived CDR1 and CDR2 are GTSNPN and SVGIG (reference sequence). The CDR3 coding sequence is TGTGCCTGGAGGCGGCTGGGGCGCTATGGCTACACCTTC. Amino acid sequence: CAWRRLGRYGYTF.

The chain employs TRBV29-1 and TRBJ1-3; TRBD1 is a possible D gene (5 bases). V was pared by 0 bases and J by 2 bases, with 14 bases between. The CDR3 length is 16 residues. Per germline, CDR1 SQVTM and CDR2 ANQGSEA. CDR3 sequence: CSVEDRTRGPGNTIYF. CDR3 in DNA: TGCAGCGTTGAAGATCGGACCCGGGGCCCTGGAAACACCATATATTTT. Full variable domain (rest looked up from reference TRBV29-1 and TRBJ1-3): SAVISQKPSRDICQRGTSLTIQCQVDSQVTMMFWYRQQPGQSLTLIATANQGSEATYESGFVIDKFPISRPNLTFSTLTVSNMSPEDSSIYLCSVEDRTRGPGNTIYFGEGSWLTVV.

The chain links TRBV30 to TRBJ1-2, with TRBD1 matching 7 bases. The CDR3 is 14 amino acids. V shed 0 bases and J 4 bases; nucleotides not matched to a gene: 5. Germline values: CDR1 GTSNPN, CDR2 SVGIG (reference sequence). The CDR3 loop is CAWSVPGQRYGYTF. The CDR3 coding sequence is TGTGCCTGGAGTGTACCGGGACAGCGCTATGGCTACACCTTC.

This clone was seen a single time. This CDR3 reads CASSLDLGTSGGYNEQFF. The CDR3 DNA reads TGCGCCAGCAGCTTGGATCTCGGGACTAGCGGGGGATACAATGAGCAGTTCTTC. V gene TRBV5-1 combines with J gene TRBJ2-1; 14 nucleotides agree with TRBD2. The V gene's germline CDR1 is SGHRS and CDR2 YFSETQ. The CDR3 length is 18 residues. V shed 0 bases and J 4 bases; nucleotides not matched to a gene: 6.

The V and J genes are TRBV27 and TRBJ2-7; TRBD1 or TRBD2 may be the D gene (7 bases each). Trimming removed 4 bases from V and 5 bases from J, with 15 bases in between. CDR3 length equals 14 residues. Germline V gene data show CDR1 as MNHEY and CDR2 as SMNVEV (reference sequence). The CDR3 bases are TGTGCCAGCAGTTCCCTGACAGGGAGGGACGAGCAGTACTTC. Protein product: CASSSLTGRDEQYF.

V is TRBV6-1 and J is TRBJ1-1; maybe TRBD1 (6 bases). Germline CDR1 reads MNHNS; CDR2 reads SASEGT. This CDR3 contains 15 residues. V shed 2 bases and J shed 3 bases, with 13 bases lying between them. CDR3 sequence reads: CASSEWGAGYTEAFF. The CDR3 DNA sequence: TGTGCCAGCAGTGAATGGGGGGCTGGGTACACTGAAGCTTTCTTT.

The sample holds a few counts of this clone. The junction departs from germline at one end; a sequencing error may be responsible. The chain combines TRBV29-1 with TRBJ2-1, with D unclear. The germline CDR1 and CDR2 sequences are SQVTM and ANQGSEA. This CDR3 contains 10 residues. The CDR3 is CSGEHNEQFF. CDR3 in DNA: TGCAGCGGTGAACACAATGAGCAGTTCTTC.

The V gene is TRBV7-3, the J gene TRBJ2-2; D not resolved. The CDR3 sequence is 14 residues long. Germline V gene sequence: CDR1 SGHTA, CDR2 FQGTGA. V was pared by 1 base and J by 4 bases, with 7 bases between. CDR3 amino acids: CASSLKHRTGELFF. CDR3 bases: TGTGCCAGCAGCTTAAAACATCGCACCGGGGAGCTGTTTTTT.

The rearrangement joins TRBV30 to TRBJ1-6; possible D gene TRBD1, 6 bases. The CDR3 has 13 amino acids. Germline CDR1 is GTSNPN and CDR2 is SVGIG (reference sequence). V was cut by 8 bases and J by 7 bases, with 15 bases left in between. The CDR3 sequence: CAANRDSNSPLHF. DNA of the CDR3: TGTGCCGCGAACAGGGATTCCAATTCACCCCTCCACTTT.

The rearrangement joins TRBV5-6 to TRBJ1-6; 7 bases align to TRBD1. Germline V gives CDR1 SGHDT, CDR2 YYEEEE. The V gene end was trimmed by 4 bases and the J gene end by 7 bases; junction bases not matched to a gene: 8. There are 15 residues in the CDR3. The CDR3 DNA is TGTGCCAGCAGCCAACCGGGACAGTGGAATTCACCCCTCCACTTT. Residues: CASSQPGQWNSPLHF.

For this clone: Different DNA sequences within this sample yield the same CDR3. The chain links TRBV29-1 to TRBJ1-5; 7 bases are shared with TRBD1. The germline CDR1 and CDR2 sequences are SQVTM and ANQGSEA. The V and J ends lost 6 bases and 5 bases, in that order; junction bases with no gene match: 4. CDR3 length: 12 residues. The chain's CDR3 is CSVGDRDQPQHF. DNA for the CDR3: TGCAGCGTGGGGGACAGAGATCAGCCCCAGCATTTT.

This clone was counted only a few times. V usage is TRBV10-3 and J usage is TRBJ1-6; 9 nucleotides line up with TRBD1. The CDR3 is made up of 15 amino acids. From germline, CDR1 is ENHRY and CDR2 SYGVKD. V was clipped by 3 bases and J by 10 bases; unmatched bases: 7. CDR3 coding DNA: TGTGCCATCAGTGATGGGACAGGGAGTGGGTCACCCCTCCACTTT. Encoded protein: CAISDGTGSGSPLHF.

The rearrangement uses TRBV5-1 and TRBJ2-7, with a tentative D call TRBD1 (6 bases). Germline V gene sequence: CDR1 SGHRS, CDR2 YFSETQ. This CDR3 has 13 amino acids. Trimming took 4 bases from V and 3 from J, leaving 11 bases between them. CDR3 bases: TGCGCCAGCAGCACCTCACAGGGCTACGAGCAGTACTTC. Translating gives CASSTSQGYEQYF.

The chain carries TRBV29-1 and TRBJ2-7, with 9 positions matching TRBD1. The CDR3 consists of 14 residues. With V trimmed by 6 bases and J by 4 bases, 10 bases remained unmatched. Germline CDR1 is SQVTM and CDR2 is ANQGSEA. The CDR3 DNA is TGCAGCGTCACGTGGACAGGGGCCCGATACGAGCAGTACTTC. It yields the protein CSVTWTGARYEQYF.

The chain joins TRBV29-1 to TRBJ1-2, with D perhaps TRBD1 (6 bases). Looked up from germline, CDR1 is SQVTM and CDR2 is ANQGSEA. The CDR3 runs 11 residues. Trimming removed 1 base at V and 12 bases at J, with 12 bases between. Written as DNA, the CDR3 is TGCAGCGTTGAAGTTAACAGGGAACACACCTTC. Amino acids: CSVEVNREHTF.

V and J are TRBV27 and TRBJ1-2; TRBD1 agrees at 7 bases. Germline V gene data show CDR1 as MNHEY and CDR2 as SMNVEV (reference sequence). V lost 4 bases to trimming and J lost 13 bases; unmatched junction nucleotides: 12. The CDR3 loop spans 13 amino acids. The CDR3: CASSSLQGTDSTF. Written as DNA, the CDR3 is TGTGCCAGCAGTTCCCTACAGGGGACTGACTCCACCTTC.

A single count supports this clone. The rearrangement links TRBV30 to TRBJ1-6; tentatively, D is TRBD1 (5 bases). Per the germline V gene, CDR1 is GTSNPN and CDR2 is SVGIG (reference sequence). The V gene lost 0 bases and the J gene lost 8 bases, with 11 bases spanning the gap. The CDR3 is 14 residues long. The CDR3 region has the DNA TGTGCCTGGAGTGTAGCCGGGGCGGATTCACCCCTCCACTTT. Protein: CAWSVAGADSPLHF.

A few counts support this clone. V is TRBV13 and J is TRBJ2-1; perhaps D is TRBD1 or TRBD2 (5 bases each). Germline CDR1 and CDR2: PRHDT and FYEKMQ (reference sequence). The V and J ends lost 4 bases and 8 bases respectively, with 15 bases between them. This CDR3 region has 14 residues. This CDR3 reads CASSSFREQDEQFF. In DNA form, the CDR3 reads TGTGCCAGCAGCTCCTTCAGGGAGCAGGATGAGCAGTTCTTC.

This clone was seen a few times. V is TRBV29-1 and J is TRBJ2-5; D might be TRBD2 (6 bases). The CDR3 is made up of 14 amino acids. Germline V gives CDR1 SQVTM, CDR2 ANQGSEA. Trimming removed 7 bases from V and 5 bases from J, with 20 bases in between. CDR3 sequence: CSGTGVWPGETQYF. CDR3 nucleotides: TGCAGCGGGACGGGGGTTTGGCCCGGTGAGACCCAGTACTTC. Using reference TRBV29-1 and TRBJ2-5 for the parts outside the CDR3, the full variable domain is SAVISQKPSRDICQRGTSLTIQCQVDSQVTMMFWYRQQPGQSLTLIATANQGSEATYESGFVIDKFPISRPNLTFSTLTVSNMSPEDSSIYLCSGTGVWPGETQYFGPGTRLLVL.

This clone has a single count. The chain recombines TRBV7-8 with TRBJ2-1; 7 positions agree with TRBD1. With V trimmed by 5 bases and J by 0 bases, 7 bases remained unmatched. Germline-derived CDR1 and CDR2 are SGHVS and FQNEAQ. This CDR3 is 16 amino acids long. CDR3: CASSPRQGFSYNEQFF. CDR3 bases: TGTGCCAGCAGCCCGCGACAGGGATTCTCCTACAATGAGCAGTTCTTC.

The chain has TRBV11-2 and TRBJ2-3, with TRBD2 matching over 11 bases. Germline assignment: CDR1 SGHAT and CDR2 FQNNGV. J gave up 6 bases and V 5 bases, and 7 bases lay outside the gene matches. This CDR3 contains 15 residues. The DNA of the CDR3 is TGTGCCAGCAGCCGGAATAGCGGGGGGGCGGATACGCAGTATTTT. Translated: CASSRNSGGADTQYF.

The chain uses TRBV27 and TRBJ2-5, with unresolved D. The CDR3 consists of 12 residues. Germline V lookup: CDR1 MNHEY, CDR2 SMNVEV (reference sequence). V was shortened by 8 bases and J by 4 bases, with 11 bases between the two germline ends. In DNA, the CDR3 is TGTGCCAGCCAATCGGCAGGAGAGACCCAGTACTTC. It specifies CASQSAGETQYF.

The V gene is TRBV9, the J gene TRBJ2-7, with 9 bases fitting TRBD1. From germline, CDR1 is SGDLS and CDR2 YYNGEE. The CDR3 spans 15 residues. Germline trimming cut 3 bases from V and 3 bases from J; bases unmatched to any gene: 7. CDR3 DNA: TGTGCCAGCAGCGAGGGGACAGGGAGGGGCTACGAGCAGTACTTC. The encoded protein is CASSEGTGRGYEQYF.